The 32 T cell receptor beta chains listed next were all sequenced from one sample in a study of tumor-infiltrating lymphocytes in primary liver carcinoma. Alongside blood RNA obtained from unsorted whole blood, germline DNA was also extracted. From around 0.5 ug of total RNA, TCR beta-specific cDNA was reverse-transcribed using a constant-region primer. Nested multiplex PCR, run for three rounds with slightly modified ARM-PCR, yielded TCR beta libraries. TRBV1-TRBV30 forward primers paired with a C-beta reverse primer were used in the first two PCR rounds, which ran 9 to 10 cycles each. TCRdb independently ran MiXCR on the multiplex PCR reads; one entry per CDR3 protein. This table has about 200,000 distinct CDR3 sequences, approximately 64% appearing once. The sample consisted of peripheral blood. The receptors shown here come from a woman aged 55-69 years with primary liver carcinoma and hepatitis B virus infection.

Comment on this clonotype: One end of the junction fails to match germline, which may point to a read error. The chain combines TRBV18 with TRBJ2-3; D remains ambiguous. The CDR3 is made up of 14 amino acids. The V gene's germline CDR1 is KGHSH and CDR2 LQKENI. This chain's CDR3 is CASSPPGRSDTEYF. CDR3 nucleotides: TGTGCCAGCTCACCTCCCGGACGCTCAGATACGGAGTATTTT.

V and J are TRBV7-8 and TRBJ2-5; D is undetermined. The CDR3 loop spans 16 amino acids. CDR1 is SGHVS and CDR2 is FQNEAQ in the germline V gene. The germline V and J ends were trimmed by 1 base and 5 bases, with 17 bases remaining between them. CDR3 sequence: CASSLGNRACMETQYF. DNA for the CDR3: TGTGCCAGCAGCTTAGGGAACCGGGCCTGTATGGAGACCCAGTACTTC.

As concerns this clonotype: Lacking the conserved final phenylalanine or tryptophan, this CDR3 likely reflects a read error. The V call is TRBV11-1, the J call TRBJ2-7, with a tentative D call TRBD2 (6 bases). The CDR3 totals 14 residues. Looked up from germline, CDR1 is SGHAT and CDR2 is FQDESV (reference sequence). V lost 1 base to trimming and J lost 7 bases, with 14 bases between them. CDR3 sequence (DNA): TGTGCCAGCAGCTTAGACGGGGGACGGGAAGAGCAGTACATC. This translates into CASSLDGGREEQYI.

Notes on this clonotype: A read error may account for a junction end that differs from germline. The chain uses TRBV11-3 and TRBJ2-5; 7 nucleotides match TRBD1. Germline V CDR1 and CDR2: SGHNT, YENEEA. This CDR3 spans 15 amino acids. The CDR3 DNA follows: TGTGTCAGCAGCTTAAGCGGACAGGCGGGCGAGACCCAGCACTTC. Its translation: CVSSLSGQAGETQHF.

This clonotype was recorded many times. V is TRBV10-3 and J is TRBJ2-5; D possibly matches TRBD1 or TRBD2 (5 bases each). CDR3 length equals 14 residues. V gave up 5 bases and J gave up 2 bases, with 12 bases separating them. Germline CDR1 ENHRY, CDR2 SYGVKD. This chain's CDR3 is CAISRGGWQETQYF. For the CDR3, the DNA is TGTGCCATCAGTCGTGGGGGTTGGCAAGAGACCCAGTACTTC.

At least ten counts were recorded for this clonotype. The chain links TRBV6-2 or TRBV6-3 to TRBJ1-2; TRBD1 matches 7 bases. Trimming removed 8 bases from V and 3 bases from J; junction bases left unmatched: 3. The CDR3 extends over 12 amino acids. The V gene's germline CDR1 is MNHEY and CDR2 SVGEGT. The CDR3 protein is CASLDRDYGYTF. CDR3 bases: TGTGCCAGCCTCGACAGGGACTATGGCTACACCTTC.

This clonotype has a count of ten or more. CDR3 in amino acids: CASSPTWGDLNYGYTF. As DNA, the CDR3 is TGTGCCAGCAGCCCGACCTGGGGGGACCTTAACTATGGCTACACCTTC. The chain employs TRBV4-2 and TRBJ1-2; D may be TRBD1 (5 bases). Germline CDR1 and CDR2: LGHNA and YNFKEQ. The V and J ends lost 4 bases and 1 base respectively, with 16 bases between them. The CDR3 runs 16 residues.

V gene TRBV29-1 combines with J gene TRBJ1-5; no clear D gene. V lost 7 bases and J 1 base, leaving 8 bases between the germline ends. Germline V CDR1 and CDR2: SQVTM, ANQGSEA. This CDR3 contains 12 residues. The CDR3 DNA sequence: TGCAGCGCAGAGGACAGCAATCAGCCCCAGCATTTT. Its protein is CSAEDSNQPQHF.

This rearrangement joins TRBV12-3 or TRBV12-4 to TRBJ1-4; 8 positions match TRBD1. The CDR3 spans 13 residues. V shed 3 bases, J shed 7 bases, and the junction held 1 base outside the gene matches. The CDR3 DNA reads as TGTGCCAGCAGTTTTGGACAGGGTGAAAAACTGTTTTTT. This gives the protein CASSFGQGEKLFF.

In this sample, this clonotype turned up many times. The chain uses TRBV28 and TRBJ2-3, with 7 bases that match TRBD1. Looked up from germline, CDR1 is MDHEN and CDR2 is SYDVKM. Trimming took 2 bases from V and 3 from J; bases not matched to a gene: 2. The CDR3 totals 14 residues. The CDR3 region has the DNA TGTGCCAGCAGTTTACTACAGGGGACAGATACGCAGTATTTT. Translating it yields CASSLLQGTDTQYF. Filled out from reference TRBV28 and TRBJ2-3, the complete variable domain reads DVKVTQSSRYLVKRTGEKVFLECVQDMDHENMFWYRQDPGLGLRLIYFSYDVKMKEKGDIPEGYSVSREKKERFSLILESASTNQTSMYLCASSLLQGTDTQYFGPGTRLTVL.

In its sample, this clonotype was seen a few times. This may stem from a read error, because a much larger clone lies one nucleotide away. This chain links TRBV10-3 with TRBJ1-1; D is possibly TRBD1 (6 bases). Between the trimmed V and J ends, which lost 2 bases and 1 base, there was a span of 17 bases. Germline CDR1 ENHRY, CDR2 SYGVKD. The CDR3 has 17 residues. Here the CDR3 DNA reads TGTGCCATCAGTGAGAGGGGGGCCTGTGACACGAACACTGAAGCTTTCTTT. It is translated as CAISERGACDTNTEAFF.

In the case of this clonotype: This may stem from a read error, because a much larger clone lies one nucleotide away. The chain's CDR3 is CVAAVARKYGYTF. The CDR3 DNA is TGTGTCGCGGCCGTAGCTAGGAAGTATGGCTACACCTTC. The genes are TRBV6-1 and TRBJ1-2, with D unclear. The CDR3 consists of 13 residues. CDR1 and CDR2 from the germline V gene are MNHNS and SASEGT.

In the case of this clonotype: The CDR3 does not close with the conserved phenylalanine or tryptophan, likely indicating a read error. The chain has TRBV4-1 and TRBJ2-5; no definite D call. Germline V gives CDR1 MGHRA, CDR2 YSYEKL. There are 14 residues in the CDR3. The DNA of the CDR3 is TGCGCCAGTAGCCCCCAACATCTCCAAGAGACCCAGTACCTC. It yields the protein CASSPQHLQETQYL.

This clonotype was seen ten or more times. The rearrangement links TRBV4-1 to TRBJ2-1; 7 bases map to TRBD2. J lost 4 bases, V lost 0 bases, and 9 bases had no gene match. The CDR3 consists of 17 residues. Looked up from germline, CDR1 is MGHRA and CDR2 is YSYEKL. The chain's CDR3 is CASSQDQMGGLYNEQFF. The CDR3 coding sequence is TGCGCCAGCAGCCAAGATCAGATGGGGGGACTATACAATGAGCAGTTCTTC.

This clonotype occurred a few times. The V and J genes are TRBV28 and TRBJ1-2, with D possibly being TRBD1 (5 bases). Germline CDR1 MDHEN, CDR2 SYDVKM. V lost 7 bases to trimming and J lost 4 bases, with 19 bases between them. The length of the CDR3 is 15 residues. DNA of the CDR3: TGTGCCAGCACGATGGGACCCTCCGTCGGCTATGGCTACACCTTC. This gives the protein CASTMGPSVGYGYTF.

This clonotype was counted between two and nine times. The CDR3 DNA follows: TGTGCCTGGAGAGGGGGTCGGAAGAACACCGGGGAGCTGTTTTTT. It specifies CAWRGGRKNTGELFF. This chain links TRBV30 with TRBJ2-2, with TRBD1 as a possible D gene (6 bases). The germline CDR1 and CDR2 sequences are GTSNPN and SVGIG (reference sequence). The CDR3 runs to 15 residues. The V gene lost 3 bases and the J gene lost 1 base, with 12 bases spanning the gap.

This rearrangement joins TRBV12-3 or TRBV12-4 to TRBJ2-1; 7 nucleotides line up with TRBD1. This CDR3 has 13 residues. The junction had 8 bases not matched to a gene; V was cut back by 0 bases and J by 15 bases. The CDR3 DNA follows: TGTGCCAGCAGTTTAGCCCAGGACAGGAGGCGGTTCTTC. Its translation: CASSLAQDRRRFF.

Turning to this clonotype: The CDR3 carries no conserved terminal phenylalanine or tryptophan, so it likely arises from a read error. The chain couples TRBV12-3 or TRBV12-4 to TRBJ2-1; no clear D gene. V dropped 6 bases and J dropped 7 bases, with 7 bases sitting between them. The CDR3 runs to 11 residues. Here the CDR3 reads CASRLTNEQFL. As DNA, the CDR3 is TGTGCCAGCAGACTAACAAATGAGCAGTTCCTC.

Comments on this clonotype: A much larger clone lies a single base off, so this may be a read error. V is TRBV6-1 and J is TRBJ2-7, with 11 bases that match TRBD2. The V segment lost 7 bases and the J segment 1 base; nucleotides outside the gene matches: 6. The CDR3 runs 15 residues. Germline CDR1 MNHNS, CDR2 SASEGT. The CDR3 bases are TGTGCCAGCAAGAAGGGACTAGCGGAGTCCTACGAGCAGTACTTC. Protein product: CASKKGLAESYEQYF.

As for this clonotype: With a much larger clone just one base away, this may be a read error. The chain links TRBV11-2 to TRBJ2-4; no firm D call. The CDR3 covers 15 residues. Germline-derived CDR1 and CDR2 are SGHAT and FQNNGV. V shed 7 bases and J shed 0 bases, with 13 bases lying between them. CDR3 amino acids: CASITSAVAKNIQYF. CDR3 DNA: TGTGCCAGCATCACTTCGGCGGTAGCCAAAAACATTCAGTACTTC.

Notes on this clonotype: The CDR3 does not end in the conserved phenylalanine or tryptophan, so this is likely a read error. The CDR3 coding sequence is TGTGCCAGCAGCTTGACTAGCTGGATTACCTACGAGCAGTACTAC. Translation: CASSLTSWITYEQYY. V gene TRBV7-8 combines with J gene TRBJ2-7; the match to TRBD2 covers 7 bases. This CDR3 is 15 amino acids long. Trimming removed 3 bases from V and 2 bases from J; junction bases left unmatched: 7. Per germline, CDR1 SGHVS and CDR2 FQNEAQ.

This clonotype has a count of ten or more. The rearrangement uses TRBV11-2 and TRBJ2-3, with a tentative D call TRBD2 (6 bases). The germline V gene encodes CDR1 SGHAT and CDR2 FQNNGV. Trimming removed 1 base at V and 1 base at J, with 9 bases between. This CDR3 has 15 residues. Here the CDR3 reads CASSLGGKGTDTQYF. The CDR3 coding sequence is TGTGCCAGCAGCTTAGGCGGGAAGGGCACAGATACGCAGTATTTT.

As to this clonotype: One end of the junction does not line up with germline, which may come from a read error. The chain recombines TRBV29-1 with TRBJ2-5; the D gene could be TRBD1 or TRBD2 (5 bases each). The V gene's germline CDR1 is SQVTM and CDR2 ANQGSEA. The CDR3 is 10 residues long. CDR3 DNA sequence: TGCAGCGTCCAAACGGGGACCCAATACTTC. Encoded protein: CSVQTGTQYF.

This clonotype showed up many times. The V gene is TRBV12-5, the J gene TRBJ2-1, with 9 nucleotides matching TRBD1. Germline V CDR1 and CDR2: LGHNT, FRNRAP. The CDR3 covers 15 residues. Trimming removed 4 bases from V and 5 bases from J; junction bases left unmatched: 6. The chain's CDR3 is CASGSGQGLNNEQFF. CDR3 coding DNA: TGTGCTAGTGGTTCCGGACAGGGGCTTAACAATGAGCAGTTCTTC.

For this clonotype: Without the conserved terminal phenylalanine or tryptophan, this CDR3 likely stems from a read error. The chain is built from TRBV10-3 and TRBJ1-2; D is unclear. The V end lost 7 bases, the J end lost 2 bases, and 14 bases lay between the germline ends. Germline CDR1 reads ENHRY; CDR2 reads SYGVKD. This CDR3 has 14 residues. The CDR3 nucleotides are TGTGCCATCAATGAAAATACCCAGAACTATGGCTACACCATC. Encoded protein: CAINENTQNYGYTI.

For this clonotype: The conserved phenylalanine or tryptophan is not found at the CDR3 terminus, so this likely reflects a read error. The chain recombines TRBV11-1 with TRBJ2-1, with 13 bases fitting TRBD2. J was trimmed by 13 bases and V by 6 bases; bases with no gene match: 12. Germline CDR1 SGHAT, CDR2 FQDESV (reference sequence). CDR3 length equals 15 residues. Written as DNA, the CDR3 is TGTGCCAGCAGTCAGGGACTAGCGGGAACCGCAGAACAGTTCCTC. Its translation: CASSQGLAGTAEQFL.

The V gene is TRBV5-5, the J gene TRBJ2-5; possible D gene TRBD2, 5 bases. The CDR3 is 14 amino acids. The ends were cut back, 7 bases at V and 0 bases at J, with 13 bases in the middle. Germline V gene sequence: CDR1 SGHKS, CDR2 YYEKEE (reference sequence). Here the CDR3 reads CASFGLMNQETQYF. CDR3 DNA sequence: TGTGCCAGCTTTGGACTCATGAACCAAGAGACCCAGTACTTC.

Remarks on this clonotype: One end of the junction varies from germline; a read error may be responsible. J is TRBJ1-1 and V is TRBV20-1; D possibly corresponds to TRBD1 (5 bases). The CDR3 covers 16 residues. Per the germline V gene, CDR1 is DFQATT and CDR2 is SNEGSKA (reference sequence). CDR3 sequence: CSARALGDWGGTEAFF. The CDR3 DNA reads as TGCAGTGCTAGGGCCCTTGGGGACTGGGGCGGCACTGAAGCCTTCTTT.

A note on this clonotype: This is likely a read error, given that the CDR3 carries no conserved phenylalanine or tryptophan at its end. V is TRBV12-3 or TRBV12-4 and J is TRBJ2-3; 8 bases match TRBD1. The CDR3 covers 15 residues. J gave up 1 base and V 4 bases, and 4 bases lay outside the gene matches. The CDR3: CASSSETGGTDTQYY. CDR3 coding DNA: TGTGCCAGCAGTTCAGAGACAGGGGGCACAGATACGCAGTATTAT.

In regard to this clonotype: A much larger clone sits a single nucleotide away, making a read error possible. The CDR3 ends on some other residue instead of the conserved phenylalanine or tryptophan, so this is likely a read error. The genes are TRBV4-1 and TRBJ1-1, with 9 bases matching TRBD1. V lost 6 bases and J lost 2; bases outside the gene matches: 1. The CDR3 runs 13 residues. In germline, CDR1 is MGHRA, CDR2 YSYEKL. The CDR3 DNA is TGCGCCAGCAGACAGGGGGCCAACACTGAAGCTTTCTTA. Translation: CASRQGANTEAFL.

Only one count was recorded for this clonotype. This sequence joins TRBV5-4 and TRBJ2-1; 11 bases match TRBD2. This CDR3 has 16 amino acids. Losses at the gene ends were 5 bases for V and 1 base for J; bases not matched to a gene: 5. The germline CDR1 and CDR2 sequences are SGHNT and YYREEE (reference sequence). The CDR3 sequence: CASSPIAGGSYNEQFF. The CDR3 region has the DNA TGTGCCAGCAGTCCTATAGCGGGAGGGTCCTACAATGAGCAGTTCTTC.

V and J are TRBV11-3 and TRBJ2-2; TRBD1 matches 10 bases. The CDR3 has 20 amino acids. Per germline, CDR1 SGHNT and CDR2 YENEEA. The V segment lost 0 bases and the J segment 0 bases; nucleotides outside the gene matches: 10. This chain's CDR3 is CASSLDSTGTGVSNTGELFF. DNA of the CDR3: TGTGCCAGCAGCTTAGATTCCACCGGGACAGGGGTCTCGAACACCGGGGAGCTGTTTTTT. Full variable domain (missing parts from reference TRBV11-3 and TRBJ2-2): EAGVVQSPRYKIIEKKQPVAFWCNPISGHNTLYWYLQNLGQGPELLIRYENEEAVDDSQLPKDRFSAERLKGVDSTLKIQPAELGDSAVYLCASSLDSTGTGVSNTGELFFGEGSRLTVL.